The clone carrying this TCR beta chain was observed many times. Its antigen is as yet unknown. TCRdb processed the 5' RACE reads anew with MiXCR; each CDR3 protein has one entry. Among around 250,000 distinct CDR3 sequences listed, about 10% were seen once. Germline loops: CDR1 SGHRS, CDR2 YFSETQ. V was shortened by 4 bases and J by 3 bases, with 13 bases between the two germline ends. The CDR3 is 14 amino acids. The sample is drawn from a study of CD8 T cells in ankylosing spondylitis. Study-wide results and limits: Characteristic, it appeared, of ankylosing spondylitis blood was a TCR beta motif of eight highly homologous variants.

This clonotype was sampled from a male donor with ankylosing spondylitis or in good health (not recorded which). The chain recombines TRBV5-1 with TRBJ1-2; the D gene is possibly TRBD1 (6 bases). The sequenced sample consisted of blood, either unsorted or a sorted T cell fraction (not recorded which). The CDR3, as DNA: TGCGCCAGCAGCGCTACCGGGACACACTATGGCTACACCTTC. This codes for CASSATGTHYGYTF.